These 16 T cell receptor beta chains originate from one sample sequenced in a study of blood T cell repertoires in COVID-19 (dated by TCRdb to the early 2020s). Library preparation used the immunoSEQ multiplex PCR assay. What TCRdb holds here is the immuneACCESS table cut down to in-frame rearrangements. Part of the clones is not present; checked against another copy, under half of the missing clones reflect an unresolved V gene, and the others are unexplained. For this sample the table gives 60,000 or so clones, of which 82% were detected only once. The ten largest clones capture roughly 12% of the sample. Sequenced: peripheral blood. These receptors all stem from a human donor in a cohort sampled during active COVID-19.

This clone was seen once. The CDR3 DNA reads as TGTGCCAGCAGCGTATCAGGGATAGGAACTGAAGCTTTCTTT. Protein sequence: CASSVSGIGTEAFF. This sequence joins TRBV9 and TRBJ1-1; D is possibly TRBD1 (5 bases). V lost 1 base and J lost 5, with 12 bases in between. Germline values: CDR1 SGDLS, CDR2 YYNGEE. CDR3 size: 14 residues.

The chain carries TRBV11-3 and TRBJ2-7; 7 bases fit TRBD1. The CDR3 covers 13 residues. V shed 6 bases and J 0 bases; nucleotides not matched to a gene: 2. Germline CDR1 and CDR2: SGHNT and YENEEA. DNA for the CDR3: TGTGCCAGCAGAGGGGACAGCTCCTACGAGCAGTACGTC. Translation gives CASRGDSSYEQYV.

The chain has TRBV18 and TRBJ2-1; D gene unclear. The CDR3 is 16 amino acids. Trimming removed 3 bases from V and 3 bases from J, with 15 bases in between. Germline CDR1 and CDR2: KGHSH and LQKENI. As DNA, the CDR3 is TGTGCCAGCTCACCGATTTCGCTCCCCGGCTACAATGAGCAGTTCTTC. It encodes CASSPISLPGYNEQFF.

The chain carries TRBV6-6 and TRBJ2-1; 7 nucleotides agree with TRBD2. CDR1 is MNHNY and CDR2 is SVGAGI in the germline V gene (reference sequence). V lost 2 bases, J lost 4 bases, and 5 bases stayed unmatched. CDR3 length: 15 amino acids. In DNA, the CDR3 is TGTGCCAGCAGTTACGGGCGGGGGACGTACAATGAGCAGTTCTTC. Protein sequence: CASSYGRGTYNEQFF.

V usage is TRBV5-1 and J usage is TRBJ2-1, with 13 bases fitting TRBD2. V lost 4 bases, J lost 4 bases, and 2 bases stayed unmatched. The CDR3 covers 15 residues. The V gene's germline CDR1 is SGHRS and CDR2 YFSETQ. The CDR3: CASSPTSGGYNEQFF. CDR3 DNA: TGCGCCAGCAGCCCGACTAGCGGGGGGTACAATGAGCAGTTCTTC. The full variable domain, in which reference TRBV5-1 and TRBJ2-1 provide the parts outside the CDR3, is KAGVTQTPRYLIKTRGQQVTLSCSPISGHRSVSWYQQTPGQGLQFLFEYFSETQRNKGNFPGRFSGRQFSNSRSEMNVSTLELGDSALYLCASSPTSGGYNEQFFGPGTRLTVL.

The chain carries TRBV2 and TRBJ1-6; no reliable D call. The germline V gene encodes CDR1 SNHLY and CDR2 FYNNEI. Trimming shortened V by 3 bases and J by 7 bases, and 7 bases separated the two germline ends. This CDR3 contains 13 residues. The CDR3 is CASSDVQNSPLHF. DNA of the CDR3: TGTGCCAGCAGTGACGTACAGAATTCACCCCTCCACTTT.

The V call is TRBV7-9, the J call TRBJ1-2, with a tentative D call TRBD1 (6 bases). V lost 8 bases and J 1 base, leaving 20 bases between the germline ends. The CDR3 length is 16 residues. Germline V gives CDR1 SEHNR, CDR2 FQNEAQ (reference sequence). The CDR3 nucleotides are TGTGCCAGCGGGGACATGTCAAGTTTCTTTAACTATGGCTACACCTTC. It yields the protein CASGDMSSFFNYGYTF.

The V and J genes are TRBV10-3 and TRBJ1-1; 12 bases map to TRBD1. V dropped 5 bases and J dropped 6; count of bases not matched to a gene: 4. Germline V lookup: CDR1 ENHRY, CDR2 SYGVKD. The CDR3 sequence is 14 residues long. The chain's CDR3 is CAISRGQGASEAFF. Written as DNA, the CDR3 is TGTGCCATCAGTCGGGGACAGGGGGCTTCTGAAGCTTTCTTT.

The V gene is TRBV4-2, the J gene TRBJ1-2; D is possibly TRBD1 (5 bases). Trimming removed 0 bases from V and 8 bases from J, with 22 bases in between. The CDR3 runs to 17 residues. CDR1 is LGHNA and CDR2 is YNFKEQ in the germline V gene. The CDR3 protein is CASSQELTGGSARGYTF. The CDR3 DNA follows: TGTGCCAGCAGCCAAGAGTTAACCGGGGGTTCGGCACGCGGCTACACCTTC.

This clone was observed once. The J gene is TRBJ1-4, the V gene TRBV27; D gene uncertain. Per the germline V gene, CDR1 is MNHEY and CDR2 is SMNVEV (reference sequence). Trimming took off 4 bases at V and 0 bases at J, with 9 bases between the two ends. The CDR3 extends over 15 amino acids. The CDR3, as DNA: TGTGCCAGCAGTTCCTGGGGAGCAACTAATGAAAAACTGTTTTTT. Translated, it gives CASSSWGATNEKLFF. Full variable domain (remainder filled in from reference TRBV27 and TRBJ1-4): EAQVTQNPRYLITVTGKKLTVTCSQNMNHEYMSWYRQDPGLGLRQIYYSMNVEVTDKGDVPEGYKVSRKEKRNFPLILESPSPNQTSLYFCASSSWGATNEKLFFGSGTQLSVL.

The chain is built from TRBV9 and TRBJ1-1, with 9 bases identical to TRBD1. The CDR3 has 20 amino acids. CDR1 SGDLS and CDR2 YYNGEE come from the germline V gene. The J segment lost 4 bases and the V segment lost 5 bases, leaving 24 bases of the junction unmatched. The CDR3 is CASREDRGGEALDFGTEAFF. CDR3 bases: TGTGCCAGCAGAGAGGACAGGGGAGGCGAGGCGCTCGACTTTGGCACTGAAGCTTTCTTT. Full variable domain (rest looked up from reference TRBV9 and TRBJ1-1): DSGVTQTPKHLITATGQRVTLRCSPRSGDLSVYWYQQSLDQGLQFLIQYYNGEERAKGNILERFSAQQFPDLHSELNLSSLELGDSALYFCASREDRGGEALDFGTEAFFGQGTRLTVV.

The gene calls are TRBV4-1 and TRBJ1-5; perhaps TRBD1 as D (5 bases). CDR1 is MGHRA, CDR2 YSYEKL, per germline. Trimming cost V 5 bases and J 6 bases, with 20 bases left between them. The CDR3 is 16 residues long. The CDR3 spells CASSESNWGRGQPQHF. The CDR3 nucleotides are TGCGCCAGCAGCGAAAGCAATTGGGGCAGAGGTCAGCCCCAGCATTTT.

This clone showed up just once. J is TRBJ2-5 and V is TRBV11-2, with TRBD1 matching 9 bases. This CDR3 is built from 15 residues. Germline V gene data show CDR1 as SGHAT and CDR2 as FQNNGV. Trimming removed 3 bases from V and 9 bases from J; junction bases left unmatched: 11. The CDR3 nucleotides are TGTGCCAGCAGCTTGGCCGGGACAGGGAATTGGGCCCAGTACTTC. Its translation: CASSLAGTGNWAQYF.

The chain is built from TRBV15 and TRBJ2-3; weak D call: TRBD2 (6 bases). Trimming shortened V by 0 bases and J by 0 bases, and 16 bases separated the two germline ends. Germline V CDR1 and CDR2: LNHNV, YYDKDF (reference sequence). The CDR3 has 18 residues. In DNA form, the CDR3 reads TGTGCCACCAGCAGAGAGGTCGGGGGACCCGCTAGCACAGATACGCAGTATTTT. Translated, it gives CATSREVGGPASTDTQYF. Drawing the rest from reference TRBV15 and TRBJ2-3, the complete variable domain is DAMVIQNPRYQVTQFGKPVTLSCSQTLNHNVMYWYQQKSSQAPKLLFHYYDKDFNNEADTPDNFQSRRPNTSFCFLDIRSPGLGDTAMYLCATSREVGGPASTDTQYFGPGTRLTVL.

This sequence joins TRBV19 and TRBJ2-5, with D unclear. Germline-derived CDR1 and CDR2 are LNHDA and SQIVND (reference sequence). This CDR3 comprises 13 residues. Trimming removed 3 bases from V and 5 bases from J, with 10 bases in between. The DNA for the CDR3 is TGTGCCAGTAGTATGGTCGGCGGCGAGACCCAGTACTTC. Translating gives CASSMVGGETQYF.

V usage is TRBV19 and J usage is TRBJ1-2; D is perhaps TRBD1 (5 bases). From germline, CDR1 is LNHDA and CDR2 SQIVND (reference sequence). Trimming left V 6 bases short and J 1 base short, with 15 bases between. This CDR3 comprises 15 residues. The CDR3 DNA reads as TGTGCCAGTAGCCCAGGGAGGGGTTTTAACTATGGCTACACCTTC. This translates into CASSPGRGFNYGYTF.